The table lists the clone carrying this TCR beta chain with many counts. Its antigen is undetermined. Hyperthyroidism, newly diagnosed and lasting under 2 months, affected patients aged 18 to 65. Uncontrolled infection, other autoimmune disease, pregnancy or lactation barred patients from enrollment. The source material, RNA transcripts, was used to amplify TCR beta CDR3 regions. The TCR CDR3 first-round RT-PCR relied on the HTBI primer set. Each CDR3 protein is one row after TCRdb ran MiXCR on the multiplex PCR reads. The sample records approximately 700,000 distinct CDR3 sequences, about a sixth being singletons. The source of the sample is a study of T cells in Graves' hyperthyroidism and ophthalmopathy. At the level of the study: Peripheral blood was taken when the disease was first diagnosed, before any treatment began.

CDR3 length: 14 amino acids. With 0 bases clipped from V and 7 bases from J, the junction kept 6 bases outside the gene matches. Germline V gene lookup returns CDR1 GTSNPN and CDR2 SVGIG (reference sequence). Study findings and constraints: In simple terms, a model built on 13 V-J features told ophthalmopathy apart from stable hyperthyroidism.

This chain connects TRBV30 to TRBJ2-7; 10 bases fit TRBD1. This TCR was recovered from a man in his late teens or twenties with Graves' hyperthyroidism. Sample: blood. The DNA for the CDR3 is TGTGCCTGGAGTGTACCTGGGACAGGGGAAGAGCAGTACTTC. It is translated as CAWSVPGTGEEQYF.